The next 25 T cell receptor beta chains were all read from a single sample in a study of OX40 agonist ivuxolimab in advanced cancers. Using immunoSEQ multiplex PCR, the repertoire was profiled, and TCRdb retains in-frame clones only, with some absent. The sample carries some 60,000 clones, 70% to 90% recorded once. Sequenced material: CD4+ or CD8+ T cells sorted from blood, taken in a trial of the OX40 agonist ivuxolimab. Source of these receptors: an adult with an advanced solid tumor such as melanoma, head and neck, liver or kidney cancer.

The chain has TRBV10-3 and TRBJ1-4; perhaps TRBD1 as D (6 bases). The germline V gene encodes CDR1 ENHRY and CDR2 SYGVKD. The CDR3 contains 14 residues. V dropped 6 bases and J dropped 7 bases, with 15 bases sitting between them. In nucleotides, the CDR3 is TGTGCCATCAGCTTGGACAGTAAGGGTGAAAAACTGTTTTTT. Translated: CAISLDSKGEKLFF.

J is TRBJ1-1 and V is TRBV19, with D unclear. CDR3 size: 13 residues. From germline, CDR1 is LNHDA and CDR2 SQIVND (reference sequence). V was pared by 4 bases and J by 3 bases, with 9 bases between. The CDR3 is CASSNLGDTEAFF. In DNA form, the CDR3 reads TGTGCCAGTAGTAACCTCGGGGACACTGAAGCTTTCTTT.

The chain joins TRBV5-5 to TRBJ2-3, with 9 bases lining up with TRBD1. The CDR3 consists of 15 residues. CDR1 and CDR2 from the germline V gene are SGHKS and YYEKEE (reference sequence). Trimming at V came to 4 bases and at J to 0 bases, leaving 3 bases not matched to a gene. The CDR3 sequence: CASSRTGASTDTQYF. CDR3 coding DNA: TGTGCCAGCAGCCGGACAGGGGCGAGCACAGATACGCAGTATTTT.

The gene calls are TRBV2 and TRBJ2-5; 7 positions agree with TRBD2. The CDR3 has 13 residues. V lost 8 bases, J lost 0 bases, and 3 bases stayed unmatched. Germline CDR1 and CDR2: SNHLY and FYNNEI. The CDR3 here is CASGGVYQETQYF. Here the CDR3 DNA reads TGTGCCAGCGGGGGGGTGTACCAAGAGACCCAGTACTTC.

The chain combines TRBV6-4 with TRBJ2-1; 8 bases are shared with TRBD1. V was clipped by 6 bases and J by 0 bases; unmatched bases: 4. Germline CDR1 and CDR2: MRHNA and SNTAGT. This CDR3 region has 15 residues. The CDR3 DNA reads as TGTGCCAGCAGGCAAGACAGGGGCTCCTACAATGAGCAGTTCTTC. It codes for CASRQDRGSYNEQFF.

V is TRBV5-1 and J is TRBJ1-1, with D maybe TRBD1 (6 bases). Germline CDR1 SGHRS, CDR2 YFSETQ. Trimming took off 6 bases at V and 4 bases at J, with 16 bases between the two ends. This CDR3 contains 14 residues. CDR3 loop: CASTGGGLGTEAFF. DNA of the CDR3: TGCGCCAGCACCGGGGGGGGGCTGGGCACTGAAGCTTTCTTT.

The chain combines TRBV18 with TRBJ1-5; D ambiguous. Germline lookup yields CDR1 KGHSH and CDR2 LQKENI. V was trimmed by 6 bases and J by 6 bases, leaving 21 bases between them. This CDR3 is built from 16 residues. The CDR3 sequence is CASSPRSETRSQPQHF. As DNA, the CDR3 is TGTGCCAGCTCCCCGCGGAGCGAAACGCGGAGTCAGCCCCAGCATTTT.

This chain joins TRBV25-1 and TRBJ2-1; the D call may be TRBD1 or TRBD2 (5 bases each). V dropped 4 bases and J dropped 7 bases, with 8 bases sitting between them. The germline CDR1 and CDR2 sequences are MGHDK and SYGVNS. The CDR3 loop spans 12 amino acids. This CDR3 is CASSVGGNEQFF. CDR3 DNA: TGTGCCAGCAGTGTTGGGGGAAATGAGCAGTTCTTC.

This chain joins TRBV18 and TRBJ2-7; D may be TRBD1 (5 bases). V lost 3 bases, J lost 3 bases, and 15 bases lay in between. Germline V gives CDR1 KGHSH, CDR2 LQKENI. The CDR3 is 15 residues long. This chain's CDR3 is CASSPSGSFGYEQYF. The CDR3 DNA follows: TGTGCCAGCTCACCGTCAGGGTCGTTTGGCTACGAGCAGTACTTC.

The CDR3 loop is CASSVEQPQHF. The CDR3 bases are TGTGCCAGCAGTGTCGAACAGCCCCAGCATTTT. This sequence joins TRBV6-1 and TRBJ1-5; D not certain. CDR1 is MNHNS, CDR2 SASEGT, per germline. This CDR3 has 11 residues. The V end was cut by 4 bases, the J end by 7 bases, with 5 bases between.

The V and J genes are TRBV7-6 and TRBJ1-2; possibly TRBD1 for D (6 bases). This CDR3 region has 18 residues. V was trimmed by 0 bases and J by 0 bases, leaving 17 bases between them. Germline values: CDR1 SGHVS, CDR2 FNYEAQ. In DNA, the CDR3 is TGTGCCAGCAGCTTAGCTATACGCCCAGGGGAAGCTAACTATGGCTACACCTTC. Amino acid sequence: CASSLAIRPGEANYGYTF. Full variable domain (rest looked up from reference TRBV7-6 and TRBJ1-2): GAGVSQSPRYKVTKRGQDVALRCDPISGHVSLYWYRQALGQGPEFLTYFNYEAQQDKSGLPNDRFSAERPEGSISTLTIQRTEQRDSAMYRCASSLAIRPGEANYGYTFGSGTRLTVV.

The V call is TRBV11-2, the J call TRBJ1-2, with D possibly TRBD1 on 5 matching bases. This CDR3 contains 14 residues. V dropped 5 bases and J dropped 8 bases, with 18 bases sitting between them. The germline V gene has CDR1 SGHAT and CDR2 FQNNGV. CDR3 residues: CASSPLGGVRGYTF. CDR3 in DNA: TGTGCCAGCAGCCCCCTGGGGGGGGTACGGGGCTACACCTTC. Drawing the rest from reference TRBV11-2 and TRBJ1-2, the complete variable domain is EAGVAQSPRYKIIEKRQSVAFWCNPISGHATLYWYQQILGQGPKLLIQFQNNGVVDDSQLPKDRFSAERLKGVDSTLKIQPAKLEDSAVYLCASSPLGGVRGYTFGSGTRLTVV.

This sequence joins TRBV6-4 and TRBJ1-1, with a weak D call TRBD1 (5 bases). V was shortened by 2 bases and J by 1 base, with 14 bases between the two germline ends. Germline loops: CDR1 MRHNA, CDR2 SNTAGT. The CDR3 consists of 16 residues. The chain's CDR3 is CASSDPYRGTNTEAFF. The CDR3 DNA is TGTGCCAGCAGTGACCCATATCGGGGGACGAACACTGAAGCTTTCTTT.

This rearrangement joins TRBV2 to TRBJ2-3; 9 bases line up with TRBD1. The CDR3 runs 15 residues. V was pared by 5 bases and J by 9 bases, with 12 bases of the junction left unmatched. Germline V gene lookup returns CDR1 SNHLY and CDR2 FYNNEI. The CDR3 DNA is TGTGCCAGCAGTCGAAGACAGGGGGGAGTAGACACGCAGTATTTT. Translating it yields CASSRRQGGVDTQYF.

The chain combines TRBV27 with TRBJ1-6, with a tentative D call TRBD1 (5 bases). V lost 5 bases and J lost 5, with 22 bases in between. The CDR3 sequence is 18 residues long. CDR1 MNHEY and CDR2 SMNVEV come from the germline V gene (reference sequence). CDR3: CASSRGAALSRHNSPLHF. In DNA, the CDR3 is TGTGCCAGCAGTCGTGGGGCAGCCCTCTCGCGTCATAATTCACCCCTCCACTTT.

The rearrangement joins TRBV18 to TRBJ2-7; TRBD2 matches at 10 bases. The CDR3 extends over 18 amino acids. Germline V lookup: CDR1 KGHSH, CDR2 LQKENI. With V trimmed by 1 base and J by 2 bases, 11 bases remained unmatched. The CDR3 nucleotides are TGTGCCAGCTCACCACTCGCTTCTGCTAGCGGGGGCCCCTACGAGCAGTACTTC. Translation: CASSPLASASGGPYEQYF.

As to this clone: The same CDR3 is also encoded by other DNA sequences in this sample. CDR3 DNA sequence: TGTGCCAGTAGTATTGATCCTTTAAGCAATCAGCCCCAGCATTTT. Translated: CASSIDPLSNQPQHF. This rearrangement joins TRBV19 to TRBJ1-5; no reliable D call. CDR1 and CDR2 (germline): LNHDA, SQIVND (reference sequence). The CDR3 runs to 15 residues. Between the trimmed V and J ends, which lost 3 bases and 1 base, there was a span of 10 bases. Based on the CDR3 plus reference TRBV19 and TRBJ1-5, the full variable domain is DGGITQSPKYLFRKEGQNVTLSCEQNLNHDAMYWYRQDPGQGLRLIYYSQIVNDFQKGDIAEGYSVSREKKESFPLTVTSAQKNPTAFYLCASSIDPLSNQPQHFGDGTRLSIL.

This clone was seen a few times. This chain uses TRBV2 with TRBJ2-3; perhaps TRBD2 as D (6 bases). Germline V gene data show CDR1 as SNHLY and CDR2 as FYNNEI. V lost 8 bases and J 0 bases, leaving 12 bases between the germline ends. CDR3 length: 14 residues. CDR3 sequence: CASSWEASTDTQYF. The DNA for the CDR3 is TGTGCCAGCTCTTGGGAGGCTAGCACAGATACGCAGTATTTT.

The rearrangement joins TRBV9 to TRBJ2-7; D call uncertain. The germline CDR1 and CDR2 sequences are SGDLS and YYNGEE. The CDR3 consists of 14 residues. The germline V and J ends were trimmed by 0 bases and 2 bases, with 9 bases remaining between them. CDR3 in DNA: TGTGCCAGCAGCGTAGGTTCTGCCCCCTACGAGCAGTACTTC. It encodes CASSVGSAPYEQYF.

The CDR3 protein is CASSVERAGELFF. DNA of the CDR3: TGTGCCAGCAGCGTAGAGAGGGCTGGGGAGCTGTTTTTT. The gene calls are TRBV9 and TRBJ2-2, with D perhaps matching TRBD2 (5 bases). Per the germline V gene, CDR1 is SGDLS and CDR2 is YYNGEE. CDR3 length: 13 residues. V lost 0 bases, J lost 8 bases, and 8 bases lay in between. Supplemented by reference TRBV9 and TRBJ2-2, the full variable domain reads DSGVTQTPKHLITATGQRVTLRCSPRSGDLSVYWYQQSLDQGLQFLIQYYNGEERAKGNILERFSAQQFPDLHSELNLSSLELGDSALYFCASSVERAGELFFGEGSRLTVL.

V gene TRBV7-6 combines with J gene TRBJ2-5, with 9 bases fitting TRBD2. J lost 1 base, V lost 5 bases, and 5 bases had no gene match. Germline loops: CDR1 SGHVS, CDR2 FNYEAQ. The length of the CDR3 is 15 residues. The CDR3 loop is CASSPSGAAQETQYF. The CDR3 bases are TGTGCCAGCAGCCCTAGCGGGGCAGCCCAAGAGACCCAGTACTTC.

The V call is TRBV2, the J call TRBJ1-2; the D is unclear. In germline, CDR1 is SNHLY, CDR2 FYNNEI. This CDR3 contains 14 residues. V gave up 2 bases and J gave up 4 bases, with 11 bases separating them. The CDR3 sequence: CASSEFKHFYGYTF. CDR3 bases: TGTGCCAGCAGTGAATTCAAGCATTTCTATGGCTACACCTTC.

The chain couples TRBV14 to TRBJ2-1; D perhaps matches TRBD2 (5 bases). The CDR3 runs 14 residues. CDR1 and CDR2 from the germline V gene are SGHDN and FVKESK. Trimming pared 0 bases from V and 12 bases from J, leaving 15 bases between. CDR3 sequence reads: CASSQDLRTLRQFF. The CDR3 DNA follows: TGTGCCAGCAGCCAAGATCTTAGGACTCTACGGCAGTTCTTC.

The sample holds a few counts of this clone. The chain carries TRBV6-4 and TRBJ1-2, with 7 positions matching TRBD1. This CDR3 spans 17 amino acids. Germline CDR1 MRHNA, CDR2 SNTAGT. J lost 6 bases, V lost 10 bases, and 23 bases had no gene match. The CDR3 coding sequence is TGTGCCACTATGGGTAGGGGGCGGTTCGTGACACTTAATGGCTACACCTTC. Encoded protein: CATMGRGRFVTLNGYTF.

V gene TRBV10-3 combines with J gene TRBJ2-3, with 9 bases matching TRBD2. The V gene end was trimmed by 7 bases and the J gene end by 2 bases; junction bases not matched to a gene: 7. The CDR3 loop spans 15 amino acids. Germline CDR1 reads ENHRY; CDR2 reads SYGVKD. The CDR3 reads CAINRGGGATDTQYF. For the CDR3, the DNA is TGTGCCATCAACCGTGGCGGGGGGGCCACAGATACGCAGTATTTT.